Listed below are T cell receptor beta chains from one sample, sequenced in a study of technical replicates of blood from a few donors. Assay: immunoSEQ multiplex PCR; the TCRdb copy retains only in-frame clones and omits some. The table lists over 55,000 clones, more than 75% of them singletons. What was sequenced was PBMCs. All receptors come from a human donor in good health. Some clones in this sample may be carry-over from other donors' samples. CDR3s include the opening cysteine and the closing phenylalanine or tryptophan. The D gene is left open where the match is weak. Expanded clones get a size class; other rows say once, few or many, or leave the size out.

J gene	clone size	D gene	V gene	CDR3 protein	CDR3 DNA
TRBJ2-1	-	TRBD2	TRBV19	CATSLAGGDNEQFF	TGTGCCACCTCTCTAGCGGGGGGAGACAATGAGCAGTTCTTC
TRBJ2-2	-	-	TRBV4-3	CASSQDFAGMGTGELFF	TGCGCCAGCAGCCAAGATTTTGCGGGGATGGGCACCGGGGAGCTGTTTTTT
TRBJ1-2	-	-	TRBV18	CASSNKDSRYGYTF	TGTGCCAGCTCAAACAAGGACAGCCGCTATGGCTACACCTTC
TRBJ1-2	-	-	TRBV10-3	CAISVRLSAEGYTF	TGTGCCATCAGTGTAAGACTCTCTGCCGAGGGCTACACCTTC
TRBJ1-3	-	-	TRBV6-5	CASRGGSGGGNTIYF	TGTGCCAGCAGGGGCGGGAGCGGAGGAGGAAACACCATATATTTT
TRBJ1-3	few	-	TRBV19	CASSTTPLETSGNTIYF	TGTGCCAGTAGTACAACCCCATTGGAGACCTCTGGAAACACCATATATTTT
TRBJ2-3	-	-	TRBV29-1	CSVEDLGADTQYF	TGCAGCGTTGAAGATCTTGGAGCAGATACGCAGTATTTT
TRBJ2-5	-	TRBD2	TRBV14	CASSPLAGGPETQYF	TGTGCCAGCAGCCCCCTAGCGGGGGGGCCGGAGACCCAGTACTTC
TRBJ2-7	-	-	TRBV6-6	CASTAAPSYEQYF	TGTGCCAGCACCGCGGCGCCTTCCTACGAGCAGTACTTC
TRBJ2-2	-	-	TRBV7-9	CASSSARGFGTGELFF	TGTGCCAGCAGCTCAGCACGGGGGTTCGGGACCGGGGAGCTGTTTTTT
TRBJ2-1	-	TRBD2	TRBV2	CASQTSGSSYNEQFF	TGTGCCAGCCAGACTAGCGGAAGCTCCTACAATGAGCAGTTCTTC
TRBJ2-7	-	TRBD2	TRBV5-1	CASSLLAGEDEQYF	TGCGCCAGCAGCTTGCTAGCGGGAGAGGACGAGCAGTACTTC
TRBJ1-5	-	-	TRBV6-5	CASSQTGYSNQPQHF	TGTGCCAGCAGTCAGACAGGTTATAGCAATCAGCCCCAGCATTTT
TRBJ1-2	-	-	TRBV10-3	CAISELMGQRVTF	TGTGCCATCAGTGAGTTAATGGGGCAGCGAGTCACCTTC
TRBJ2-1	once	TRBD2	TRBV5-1	CASSMTSGSTEQFF	TGCGCCAGCAGCATGACTAGCGGGAGTACTGAGCAGTTCTTC
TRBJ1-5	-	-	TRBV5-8	CASSWTTSNQPQHF	TGTGCCAGCAGTTGGACAACTAGCAATCAGCCCCAGCATTTT
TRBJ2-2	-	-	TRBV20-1	CSASGTGELFF	TGCAGTGCGTCGGGGACCGGGGAGCTGTTTTTT
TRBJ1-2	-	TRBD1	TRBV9	CASSRRQGEGGYTF	TGTGCCAGCAGCAGAAGACAGGGGGAGGGCGGCTACACCTTC
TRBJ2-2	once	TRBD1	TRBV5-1	CASRTTGGAGTGELFF	TGCGCCAGCAGGACCACAGGGGGCGCTGGCACCGGGGAGCTGTTTTTT
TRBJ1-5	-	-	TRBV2	CASKGAGGSNQPQHF	TGTGCCAGCAAAGGGGCGGGGGGTAGCAATCAGCCCCAGCATTTT
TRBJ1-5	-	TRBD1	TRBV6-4	CASNRDRDNQPQHF	TGTGCCAGCAACCGGGACAGGGACAATCAGCCCCAGCATTTT
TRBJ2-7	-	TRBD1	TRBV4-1	CASSQYRDRDYEQYF	TGCGCCAGCAGCCAATACCGGGACAGGGACTACGAGCAGTACTTC
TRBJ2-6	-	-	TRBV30	CALQVSSGANVLTF	TGTGCCTTACAGGTGTCCTCTGGGGCCAACGTCCTGACTTTC
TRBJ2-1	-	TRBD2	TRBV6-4	CASSVLAGDNNEQFF	TGTGCCAGCAGTGTCCTAGCGGGGGATAACAATGAGCAGTTCTTC
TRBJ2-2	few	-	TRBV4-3	CASSLFRGLDTGELFF	TGCGCCAGCAGCCTTTTCCGAGGGTTGGACACCGGGGAGCTGTTTTTT
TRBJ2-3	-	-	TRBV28	CASRTGTLNTDTQYF	TGTGCCAGCAGAACCGGGACACTAAACACAGATACGCAGTATTTT
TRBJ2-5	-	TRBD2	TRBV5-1	CASRLSPGGQETQYF	TGCGCCAGCCGCCTTTCCCCGGGGGGTCAAGAGACCCAGTACTTC
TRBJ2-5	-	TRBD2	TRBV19	CASSGLADQETQYF	TGTGCCAGTAGTGGGCTAGCGGATCAAGAGACCCAGTACTTC
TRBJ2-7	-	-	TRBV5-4	CASSPSTGSAYEQYF	TGTGCCAGCAGCCCTTCTACGGGATCCGCCTACGAGCAGTACTTC
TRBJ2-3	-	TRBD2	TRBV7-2	CASSLAGSGGARDF	TGTGCCAGCAGCTTAGCAGGTAGCGGGGGGGCCAGGGATTTT
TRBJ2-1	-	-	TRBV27	CASSFGGSSYNEQFF	TGTGCCAGCAGTTTTGGGGGGAGCTCCTACAATGAGCAGTTCTTC
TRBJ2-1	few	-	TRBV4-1	CASSQGRDEQFF	TGCGCCAGCAGCCAAGGGCGGGATGAGCAGTTCTTC
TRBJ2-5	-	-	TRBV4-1	CASSLGSGTGGSQYF	TGCGCCAGCAGCCTCGGAAGCGGGACAGGTGGGTCCCAGTACTTC
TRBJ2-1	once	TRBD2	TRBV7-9	CASSFLAGTNEQFF	TGTGCCAGCAGCTTCCTAGCGGGAACAAATGAGCAGTTCTTC
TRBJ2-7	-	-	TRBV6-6	CASSYVRAAYEQYF	TGTGCCAGCAGTTACGTGAGGGCCGCATACGAGCAGTACTTC
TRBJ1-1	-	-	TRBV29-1	CSVELQAMNTEAFF	TGCAGCGTCGAACTTCAGGCTATGAACACTGAAGCTTTCTTT
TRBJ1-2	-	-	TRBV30	CAWIDQRHGYTF	TGTGCCTGGATTGACCAGCGGCATGGCTACACCTTC
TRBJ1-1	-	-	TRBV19	CASSIIGPSGEAFF	TGTGCCAGTAGTATAATTGGGCCCTCAGGTGAAGCTTTCTTT
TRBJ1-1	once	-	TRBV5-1	CASSFAGVETEAFF	TGCGCCAGCAGCTTTGCAGGGGTTGAGACTGAAGCTTTCTTT
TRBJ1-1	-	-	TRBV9	CASSVVPPWTRMNTEAFF	TGTGCCAGCAGCGTAGTTCCCCCTTGGACACGCATGAACACTGAAGCTTTCTTT
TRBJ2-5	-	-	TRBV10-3	CAINGTQYF	TGTGCCATCAACGGGACCCAGTACTTC
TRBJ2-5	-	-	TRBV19	CASSEATAGLGETQYF	TGTGCCAGTAGTGAGGCTACAGCGGGTCTGGGAGAGACCCAGTACTTC
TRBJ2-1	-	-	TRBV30	CAWSIGSSNEQFF	TGTGCCTGGAGCATCGGGAGTTCCAATGAGCAGTTCTTC
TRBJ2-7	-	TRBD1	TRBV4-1	CASSQETGGPTEQYF	TGCGCCAGCAGCCAAGAGACAGGGGGACCCACGGAGCAGTACTTC
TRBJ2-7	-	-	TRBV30	CAWSVDGMILEQYF	TGTGCCTGGAGTGTAGACGGGATGATTCTCGAGCAGTACTTC
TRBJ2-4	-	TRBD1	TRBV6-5	CASSSTQGAANIQYF	TGTGCCAGCAGTTCCACACAGGGGGCGGCAAACATTCAGTACTTC
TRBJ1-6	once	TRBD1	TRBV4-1	CASSLLGGGKDSPLHF	TGCGCCAGCAGCCTACTAGGGGGCGGGAAGGATTCACCCCTCCACTTT
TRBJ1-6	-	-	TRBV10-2	CASSELTGSIDSPLHF	TGCGCCAGCAGTGAGCTTACAGGGTCTATTGATTCACCCCTCCACTTT
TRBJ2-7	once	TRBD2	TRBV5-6	CASSSAPSGGEQYF	TGTGCCAGCAGCTCCGCCCCTAGCGGGGGCGAGCAGTACTTC
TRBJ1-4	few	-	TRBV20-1	CSAERNEKLFF	TGCAGTGCAGAGAGGAATGAAAAACTGTTTTTT
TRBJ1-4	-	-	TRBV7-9	CASSFGRLEKLFF	TGTGCCAGCAGCTTCGGCCGACTAGAAAAACTGTTTTTT
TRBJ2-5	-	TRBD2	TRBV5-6	CASSYGLAGRETQYF	TGTGCCAGCAGTTATGGACTAGCGGGAAGGGAGACCCAGTACTTC
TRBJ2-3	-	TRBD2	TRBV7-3	CASSLRGAGVTDTQYF	TGTGCCAGCAGCTTGAGGGGAGCGGGAGTCACAGATACGCAGTATTTT
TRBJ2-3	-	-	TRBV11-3	CASSLGSSSYLTDTQYF	TGTGCCAGCAGCTTAGGGTCCTCTAGCTACCTCACAGATACGCAGTATTTT